This T cell receptor beta chain was profiled in a study of HIV-infected children after antiretroviral therapy interruption (dated by TCRdb to about 2019). Notes on the research overall: Eight children, all with CD4+ count above 500 and viral load below 50 copies/ml, were included, of whom four were on planned treatment interruption and four were on continuous treatment. The interruption group had a median age of approximately 10 years, and the continuous treatment group had a median age of around 8 years. Recorded exposure to EBV and CMV was present in most of the participating children. Samples from the interruption arm were taken at week 0, at week 12, at the end of interruption (week 24 or 48), and about 3 years after the study ended. In the continuous-treatment arm, samples from corresponding weeks 0, 48 and 150 were analyzed. TCR repertoires were compared between children on planned treatment interruption and children on continuous antiretroviral treatment, alongside thymic output measurements.

Measured from the cysteine to the phenylalanine, the CDR3 is 13 residues long. Only the CDR3 DNA stays, 39 bases, in frame from base 1. Reading the germline V gene gives CDR1 SGHTA and CDR2 FQGNSA. The germline ends are 6 bases apart after V is trimmed by 4 bases and J by 1 base. The treatment or condition label on this specimen signifies: PENTA 11 planned treatment interruption arm or continuous ART arm. The participants, all children from the United Kingdom aged 2 to 15 years, had been on at least three-drug ART for a minimum of 24 weeks. Cryopreserved PBMCs containing at least 5 million viable cells were required, and a few candidate patients were excluded because of low viable PBMC yield. Using a FACSAria III cell sorter, memory CD8+ CD45RO+ CD45RA- T cells were FACS-sorted out of thawed PBMCs. Sorted cells were fixed, and RNA was extracted using the RNeasy FFPE kit followed by the RNeasy Micro kit.

Overall study outcomes, separate from this receptor: Shared-triplet CDR3 clusters increased after interruption in a few patients; the overall increase was not significant unless one outlier patient was excluded. The low number of patients is regarded as a limitation, and the data should be interpreted with caution. In naive CD4+ repertoires of PTI patients, reduced CDR3 sharing between time points was observed after interruption began, whereas many sequences were found to be shared between end of interruption and 3 years later.

Library generation was performed with 3' RACE. To correct PCR amplification bias, TCR libraries were generated from RNA with a 3' RACE protocol that used unique molecular identifiers. As many as 12 amplicon libraries were pooled and then sequenced on an Illumina MiSeq using v2 2x250 paired-end chemistry. In the authors' own workflow: Decombinator was used to process the reads, assigning V and J genes and CDR3 and applying barcode-based correction of errors and PCR bias. Repertoires were subsampled to equal depth before Gini coefficient calculation using the R ineq package. CDR3 similarity was assessed with GLIPH, Hamming distance and a shared triplet metric. TCRdb handled the public reads itself, with Q25 trimming in fastp and clone calling in MiXCR, and kept productive beta chains. Rows with a matching CDR3 protein are joined into one entry that keeps the most common DNA and genes. The authors' filters were not applied to this entry. A total of some 3,900 distinct CDR3 sequences appear in this sample, about 5% of them only once. Of the sample, around a quarter falls within the top ten clones.

This clonotype occurred many times. No cognate antigen has been identified for it. Base qualities are not recorded, but no much larger clone differs from it by a single base. The rearranged segments are TRBV7-2 and TRBJ2-3; confidence is insufficient to name the D gene. The specimen comprised CD45RO+ CD8+ T cells from PBMCs, pooled from several time points, sampled from a donor given antiretroviral therapy, either interrupted or continuous. Sample cell subset or site, as interpreted from the label and publication: memory CD8+ CD45RO+ CD45RA- T cells. The sequence came from a pool of human donors with HIV. CDR3 sequence: CASSSERTDTQYF. Read as DNA, the sequence is TGTGCCAGCAGCTCGGAGCGCACAGATACGCAGTATTTT.